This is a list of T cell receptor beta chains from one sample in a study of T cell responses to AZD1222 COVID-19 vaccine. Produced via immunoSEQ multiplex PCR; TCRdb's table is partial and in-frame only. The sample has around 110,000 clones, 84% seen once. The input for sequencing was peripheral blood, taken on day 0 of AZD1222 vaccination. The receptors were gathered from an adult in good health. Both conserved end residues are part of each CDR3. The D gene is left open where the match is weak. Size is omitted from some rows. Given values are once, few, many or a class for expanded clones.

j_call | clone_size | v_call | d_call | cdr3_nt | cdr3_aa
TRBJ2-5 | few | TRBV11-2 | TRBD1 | TGTGCCAGCAGCCAGAACAGGGGGCGAGAGACCCAGTACTTC | CASSQNRGRETQYF
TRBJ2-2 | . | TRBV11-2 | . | TGTGCCAGCAGCTTAGTCGGACGGACCTCTAACACCGGGGAGCTGTTTTTT | CASSLVGRTSNTGELFF
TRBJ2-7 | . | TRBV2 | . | TGTGCCAGCAGTGAAGGGGGCATAGCCGCCCCCGAGCAGTACTTC | CASSEGGIAAPEQYF
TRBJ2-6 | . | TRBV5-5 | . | TGTGCCAGCAGCTGGGCAGGGTCTGGGGCCAACGTCCTGACTTTC | CASSWAGSGANVLTF
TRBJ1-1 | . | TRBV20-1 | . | TGCAGTGCTAGAGCGGGTCACGTCGCTTTCTTT | CSARAGHVAFF
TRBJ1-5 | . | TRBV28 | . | TGTGCCAGCAGCCCCTTTTTGGGCGATCAGCCCCAGCATTTT | CASSPFLGDQPQHF
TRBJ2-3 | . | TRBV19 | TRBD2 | TGTGCCAGTAGTATCCCTAGCGGGGGTACAGATACGCAGTATTTT | CASSIPSGGTDTQYF
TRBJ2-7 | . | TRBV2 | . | TGTGCCAGCAGCGGAGGGTTTCAGGAACCCGAGCAGTACTTC | CASSGGFQEPEQYF
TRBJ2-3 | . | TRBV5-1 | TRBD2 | TGCGCCAGCAGCTTGGCCACAGCGGGGGCGGGCACAGATACGCAGTATTTT | CASSLATAGAGTDTQYF
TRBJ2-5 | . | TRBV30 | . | TGTGCCTGGACGGCCGGGGGAGAGACCCAGTACTTC | CAWTAGGETQYF
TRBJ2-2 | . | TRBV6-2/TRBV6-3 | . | TGTGCCAGCAGTTCGGACCAGCCGAACACCGGGGAGCTGTTTTTT | CASSSDQPNTGELFF
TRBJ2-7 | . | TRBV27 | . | TGTGCCAGCAGTTTAGGGGGGGGCGTCTACGAGCAGTACTTC | CASSLGGGVYEQYF
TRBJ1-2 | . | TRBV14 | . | TGTGCCAGCAGCCCCTTTCTCGACTATGGCTACACCTTC | CASSPFLDYGYTF
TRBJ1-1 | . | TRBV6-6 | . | TGTGCCAGCAGCCGGGGGTCGGACACTGAAGCTTTCTTT | CASSRGSDTEAFF
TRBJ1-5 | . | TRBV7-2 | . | TGTGCCAGCAGCTTATCAGGCGTCCCTAATCAGCCCCAGCATTTT | CASSLSGVPNQPQHF
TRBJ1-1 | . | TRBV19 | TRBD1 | TGTGCCAGCGACAGGGGGCCTACGGCTGAAGCTTTCTTT | CASDRGPTAEAFF
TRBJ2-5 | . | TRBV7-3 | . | TGTGCCAGCAGCTTAGGGTGGAGAGAGACCCAGTACTTC | CASSLGWRETQYF
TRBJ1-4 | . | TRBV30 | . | TGTGCCTGGGAATCGGAGGACGGTGAAAAACTGTTTTTT | CAWESEDGEKLFF
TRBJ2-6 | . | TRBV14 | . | TGTGCCAGCAGCCAAGATCTTGGGCGGGGACCCACATACGTCCTGACTTTC | CASSQDLGRGPTYVLTF
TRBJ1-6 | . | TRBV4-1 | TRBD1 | TGCGCCAGCAGCCAAAACAGGGGGAATTCACCCCTCCACTTT | CASSQNRGNSPLHF
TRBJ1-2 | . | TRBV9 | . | TGTGCCAGCAGCGCACGACCGGGGCCCAACTATGGCTACACCTTC | CASSARPGPNYGYTF
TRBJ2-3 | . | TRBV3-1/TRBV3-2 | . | TGTGCCAGCAGCCACCGTCGGACAGCCGAGGATACGCAGTATTTT | CASSHRRTAEDTQYF
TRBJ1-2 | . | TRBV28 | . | TGTGCCAGCAGTTTAGACAGTGGCTACACCTTC | CASSLDSGYTF
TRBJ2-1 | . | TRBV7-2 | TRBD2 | TGTGCCAGCAGCTTATTGCCGGGGGGCAATGAGCAGTTCTTC | CASSLLPGGNEQFF
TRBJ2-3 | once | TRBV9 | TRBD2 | TGTGCCAGCAGCGTCGGGGTAGCGGGGGGCACAGATACGCAGTATTTT | CASSVGVAGGTDTQYF
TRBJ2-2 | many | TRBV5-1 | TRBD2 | TGCGCCAGCAGCGTTTTACCGGGACTAGCGGGAGGATCGAACACCGGGGAGCTGTTTTTT | CASSVLPGLAGGSNTGELFF
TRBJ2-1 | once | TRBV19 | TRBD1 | TGTGCCAGTAAGGGGATACAGGGGGCATCCGGTGAGCAGTTCTTC | CASKGIQGASGEQFF
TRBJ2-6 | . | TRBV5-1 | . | TGCGCCAGCTATGACAGTTCTGGGGCCAACGTCCTGACTTTC | CASYDSSGANVLTF
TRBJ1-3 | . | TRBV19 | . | TGTGCCAGTAGGTCGGACAGTCTTCCCTCTGGAAACACCATATATTTT | CASRSDSLPSGNTIYF